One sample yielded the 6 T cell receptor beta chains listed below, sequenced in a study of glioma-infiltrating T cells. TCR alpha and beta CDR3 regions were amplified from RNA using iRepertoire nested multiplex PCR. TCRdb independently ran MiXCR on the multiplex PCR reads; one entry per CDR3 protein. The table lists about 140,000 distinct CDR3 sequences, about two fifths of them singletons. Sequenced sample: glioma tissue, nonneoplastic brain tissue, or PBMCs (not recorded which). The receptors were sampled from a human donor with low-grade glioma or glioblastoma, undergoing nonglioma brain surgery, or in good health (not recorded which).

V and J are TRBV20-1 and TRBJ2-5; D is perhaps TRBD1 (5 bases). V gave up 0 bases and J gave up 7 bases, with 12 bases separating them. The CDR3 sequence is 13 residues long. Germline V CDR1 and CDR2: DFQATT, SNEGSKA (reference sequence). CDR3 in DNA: TGCAGTGCTAGAGATAAGGGGTTTGGGACCCAGTACTTC. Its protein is CSARDKGFGTQYF.

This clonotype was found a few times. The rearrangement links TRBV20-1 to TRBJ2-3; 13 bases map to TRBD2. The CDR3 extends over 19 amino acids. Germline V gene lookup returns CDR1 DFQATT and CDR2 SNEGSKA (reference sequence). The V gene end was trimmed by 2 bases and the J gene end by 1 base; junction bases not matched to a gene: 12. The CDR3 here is CSARQTSGGPMGGTDTQYF. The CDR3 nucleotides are TGCAGTGCTAGACAGACTAGCGGGGGGCCGATGGGGGGCACAGATACGCAGTATTTT.

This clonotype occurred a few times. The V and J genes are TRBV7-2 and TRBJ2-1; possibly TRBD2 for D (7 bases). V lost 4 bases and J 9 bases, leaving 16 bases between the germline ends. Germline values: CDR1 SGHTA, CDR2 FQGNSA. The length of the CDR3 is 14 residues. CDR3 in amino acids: CASSSNMGGGEQFF. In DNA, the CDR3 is TGTGCCAGCAGCTCCAATATGGGAGGGGGTGAGCAGTTCTTC.

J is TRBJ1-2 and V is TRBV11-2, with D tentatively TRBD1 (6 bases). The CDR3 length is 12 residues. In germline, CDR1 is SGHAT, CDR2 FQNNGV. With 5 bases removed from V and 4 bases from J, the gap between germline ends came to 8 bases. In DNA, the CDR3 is TGTGCCAGCAGCGTGACAGGCTATGGCTACACCTTC. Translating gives CASSVTGYGYTF.

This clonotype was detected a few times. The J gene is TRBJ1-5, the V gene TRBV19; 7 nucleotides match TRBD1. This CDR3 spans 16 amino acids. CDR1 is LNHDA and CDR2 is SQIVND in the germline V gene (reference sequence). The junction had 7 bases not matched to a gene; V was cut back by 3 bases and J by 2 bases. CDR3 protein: CASSISGGEGNQPQHF. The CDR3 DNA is TGTGCCAGTAGTATTTCAGGGGGAGAGGGCAATCAGCCCCAGCATTTT.

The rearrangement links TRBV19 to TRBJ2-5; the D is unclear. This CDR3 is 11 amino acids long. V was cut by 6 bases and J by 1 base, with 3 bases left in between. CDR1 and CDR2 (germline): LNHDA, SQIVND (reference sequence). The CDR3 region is CASRSQETQYF. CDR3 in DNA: TGTGCCAGTAGATCCCAAGAGACCCAGTACTTC.